Listed below are T cell receptor beta chains from one sample, sequenced in a study of blood T cell repertoires in COVID-19. Profiled with immunoSEQ multiplex PCR; TCRdb holds only in-frame clones, not every one. The table records about 360,000 clones, 86% of them present only once. Specimen: peripheral blood. The receptor source for this set is a woman aged 55-70 years with COVID-19, enrolled during active disease. The CDR3 runs from the conserved cysteine through the conserved F or W. The D gene is left open where the match is weak.

CDR3,V,J,D
CASSLAEGFGEKLFF,TRBV7-9,TRBJ1-4,-
CAWSVAGGTGELFF,TRBV30,TRBJ2-2,TRBD2
CASSEITGGYQPQHF,TRBV2,TRBJ1-5,TRBD1
CASSKEVAAQETQYF,TRBV21-1,TRBJ2-5,-
CAWSPLGVTNEKLFF,TRBV30,TRBJ1-4,-
CASSSGQGNTGELFF,TRBV7-3,TRBJ2-2,TRBD1
CASSPLTYSDEQYF,TRBV18,TRBJ2-7,-
CASTFSSATYEQYF,TRBV19,TRBJ2-7,-
CASSFQGMNNYGYTF,TRBV11-2,TRBJ1-2,-
CASSFRDRASYEQYF,TRBV6-5,TRBJ2-7,TRBD1
CASRGGEKLFF,TRBV5-1,TRBJ1-4,-
CASRTQGTQDEQYF,TRBV6-5,TRBJ2-7,-
CATSRGPGVQFF,TRBV15,TRBJ2-1,-
CASSYSSGQGSNTQYF,TRBV6-5,TRBJ2-3,TRBD1
CASSQQGPNTEAFF,TRBV11-2,TRBJ1-1,-
CASSHSRITNEQFF,TRBV3-1/TRBV3-2,TRBJ2-1,-
CASRTGGGKGNTEAFF,TRBV28,TRBJ1-1,-
CASSPKAGRYGYTF,TRBV11-2,TRBJ1-2,-
CASSLSGRVQEQYF,TRBV27,TRBJ2-7,TRBD2
CASSPGLLQSGELFF,TRBV11-2,TRBJ2-2,-
CSAYRDGYTF,TRBV20-1,TRBJ1-2,-
CASSLYEVRNEKLFF,TRBV7-4,TRBJ1-4,-
CASSEPTGFGSYTF,TRBV25-1,TRBJ1-2,-
CASSPPGTGGPNEKLFF,TRBV6-6,TRBJ1-4,TRBD1
CASSPAAGGSYNEQFF,TRBV7-8,TRBJ2-1,TRBD2
CASSPVRGKRTDTQYF,TRBV18,TRBJ2-3,-
CASSPRGGTEAFF,TRBV18,TRBJ1-1,-
CASSPGTEFTYGYTF,TRBV19,TRBJ1-2,TRBD1
CASSQVGAGETQYF,TRBV4-1,TRBJ2-5,-
CASSLVPGVYSYNEQFF,TRBV5-5,TRBJ2-1,-
CASSRGWRGYTF,TRBV12-3/TRBV12-4,TRBJ1-2,-
CASRIQGTDNEQFF,TRBV11-3,TRBJ2-1,TRBD1
CASSLTPLSITDTQYF,TRBV7-3,TRBJ2-3,-
CASSQAVGGGDYGYTF,TRBV14,TRBJ1-2,-
CASSLMGGPSQPQHF,TRBV5-6,TRBJ1-5,-
CASSPSSYGYTF,TRBV7-2,TRBJ1-2,-
CTSSQCRGTGMTKQFF,TRBV1,TRBJ2-1,-
CASSFLYEQYF,TRBV6-2/TRBV6-3,TRBJ2-7,-
CASSPPLGQAIEAFF,TRBV23-1,TRBJ1-1,-
CASSIIGDSPNNGYTF,TRBV19,TRBJ1-2,TRBD1
CASSSQRGSYNEQFF,TRBV11-2,TRBJ2-1,TRBD2
CASSPATSGRRSEQFF,TRBV7-2,TRBJ2-1,TRBD2
CASRRVQGWDEQFF,TRBV19,TRBJ2-1,-
CASSQFLNGYSPLHF,TRBV3-1/TRBV3-2,TRBJ1-6,-
CASSQGGGVNSPLHF,TRBV4-3,TRBJ1-6,-
CATSRDTYYGYTF,TRBV15,TRBJ1-2,-
CASTLVGRGYTF,TRBV7-9,TRBJ1-2,-
CASSFGGGAPNEQFF,TRBV5-4,TRBJ2-1,TRBD2
CASSLGEGIDTQYF,TRBV7-9,TRBJ2-3,TRBD2
CASSVAGRATQYF,TRBV9,TRBJ2-5,-
CASSLIQGNTEAFF,TRBV3-1/TRBV3-2,TRBJ1-1,-
CASMTPGTAYEQYF,TRBV28,TRBJ2-7,TRBD1